Listed below are T cell receptor beta chains from one sample, sequenced in a study of Ad26.COV2.S vaccination and SARS-CoV-2 variants. Measured with immunoSEQ multiplex PCR; TCRdb has only the in-frame clones, and not every one. The data hold about 400,000 clones, with about nine tenths observed a single time. The source was peripheral blood, collected in a trial of Ad26.COV2.S vaccine versus placebo. These receptor sequences come from a person aged 18-65 years who received the Ad26.COV2.S COVID-19 vaccine or a placebo. The CDR3 runs from the conserved cysteine through the conserved F or W. Size is stated for part of the rows, as once, few or many counts, or as a class when the clone is expanded.

CDR3: CASSLTGVMNTEAFF
J: TRBJ1-1
V: TRBV28
size: NA

CDR3: CASSTRRGQGAYNYEQYF
J: TRBJ2-7
V: TRBV3-1/TRBV3-2
size: NA

CDR3: CASSLAPGTAYEQYF
J: TRBJ2-7
V: TRBV11-3
size: few

CDR3: CASSLGQLNYEQYF
J: TRBJ2-7
V: TRBV7-2
size: NA

CDR3: CASSEPIAGINQPQHF
J: TRBJ1-5
V: TRBV6-1
size: NA

CDR3: CASSFGLRQGGSEQFF
J: TRBJ2-1
V: TRBV5-1
size: NA

CDR3: CASSLLAGGGTEAFF
J: TRBJ1-1
V: TRBV7-2
size: NA

CDR3: CASSFGGGRGDTQYF
J: TRBJ2-3
V: TRBV5-1
size: NA

CDR3: CASSLHPGTIETQYF
J: TRBJ2-5
V: TRBV5-1
size: NA

CDR3: CASSLTPNPPFTEAFF
J: TRBJ1-1
V: TRBV5-1
size: NA

CDR3: CASSRGTEETQYF
J: TRBJ2-5
V: TRBV7-2
size: NA

CDR3: CASSLGEETQYF
J: TRBJ2-5
V: TRBV12-3/TRBV12-4
size: NA

CDR3: CASSLGASTDTQYF
J: TRBJ2-3
V: TRBV5-6
size: NA

CDR3: CASITGGSYNEQFF
J: TRBJ2-1
V: TRBV2
size: NA

CDR3: CSARVRETQYF
J: TRBJ2-5
V: TRBV20-1
size: once

CDR3: CASSTRGGTNEKLFF
J: TRBJ1-4
V: TRBV19
size: few

CDR3: CASMDSNYGYTF
J: TRBJ1-2
V: TRBV2
size: NA

CDR3: CASSPPPTDTQYF
J: TRBJ2-3
V: TRBV2
size: NA

CDR3: CASSRGPGDHEQYF
J: TRBJ2-7
V: TRBV4-1
size: NA

CDR3: CASSLGGSTDTQYF
J: TRBJ2-3
V: TRBV11-2
size: NA

CDR3: CSVEEGGGSQYF
J: TRBJ2-3
V: TRBV29-1
size: few

CDR3: CASSWTANTGELFF
J: TRBJ2-2
V: TRBV10-1
size: NA

CDR3: CASRTGTGGKGTEAFF
J: TRBJ1-1
V: TRBV27
size: NA

CDR3: CASSQGGGVRQFF
J: TRBJ2-1
V: TRBV4-1
size: NA

CDR3: CASGATSRVLAKNIQYF
J: TRBJ2-4
V: TRBV12-5
size: NA

CDR3: CASRQNYGANVLTF
J: TRBJ2-6
V: TRBV5-4
size: NA

CDR3: CASSRASTSGSTDTQYF
J: TRBJ2-3
V: TRBV5-8
size: NA

CDR3: CASSLAGNSGANVLTF
J: TRBJ2-6
V: TRBV5-6
size: NA

CDR3: CASSDTGRGNEQFF
J: TRBJ2-1
V: TRBV2
size: few

CDR3: CACPRGNSDSPLHF
J: TRBJ1-6
V: TRBV30
size: once

CDR3: CASSGPGTDKETQYF
J: TRBJ2-5
V: TRBV25-1
size: NA

CDR3: CASSLHLAGGLDTQYF
J: TRBJ2-3
V: TRBV11-2
size: NA

CDR3: CASSAHRDANEKLFF
J: TRBJ1-4
V: TRBV18
size: NA

CDR3: CASSFDSSYNEQFF
J: TRBJ2-1
V: TRBV5-4
size: NA

CDR3: CASGLVSWDSGAYEQYF
J: TRBJ2-7
V: TRBV12-5
size: NA

CDR3: CASGRVRNTIYF
J: TRBJ1-3
V: TRBV11-2
size: NA

CDR3: CASSIGPGNYGYTF
J: TRBJ1-2
V: TRBV19
size: NA

CDR3: CASSLAYGDSYEQYF
J: TRBJ2-7
V: TRBV5-1
size: NA

CDR3: CASSIGGNTEAFF
J: TRBJ1-1
V: TRBV19
size: NA

CDR3: CASSYPPPGLEETQYF
J: TRBJ2-5
V: TRBV6-2/TRBV6-3
size: NA

CDR3: CASSYVAGAYEQYF
J: TRBJ2-7
V: TRBV6-2/TRBV6-3
size: NA

CDR3: CASSLVGGADTQYF
J: TRBJ2-3
V: TRBV11-3
size: NA

CDR3: CASSLAPNSRYEQYF
J: TRBJ2-7
V: TRBV11-2
size: NA

CDR3: CATRRGAGETQYF
J: TRBJ2-5
V: TRBV24-1
size: NA

CDR3: CASSARGTGGTNTGELFF
J: TRBJ2-2
V: TRBV2
size: NA

CDR3: CASSRRGVETQYF
J: TRBJ2-5
V: TRBV19
size: NA